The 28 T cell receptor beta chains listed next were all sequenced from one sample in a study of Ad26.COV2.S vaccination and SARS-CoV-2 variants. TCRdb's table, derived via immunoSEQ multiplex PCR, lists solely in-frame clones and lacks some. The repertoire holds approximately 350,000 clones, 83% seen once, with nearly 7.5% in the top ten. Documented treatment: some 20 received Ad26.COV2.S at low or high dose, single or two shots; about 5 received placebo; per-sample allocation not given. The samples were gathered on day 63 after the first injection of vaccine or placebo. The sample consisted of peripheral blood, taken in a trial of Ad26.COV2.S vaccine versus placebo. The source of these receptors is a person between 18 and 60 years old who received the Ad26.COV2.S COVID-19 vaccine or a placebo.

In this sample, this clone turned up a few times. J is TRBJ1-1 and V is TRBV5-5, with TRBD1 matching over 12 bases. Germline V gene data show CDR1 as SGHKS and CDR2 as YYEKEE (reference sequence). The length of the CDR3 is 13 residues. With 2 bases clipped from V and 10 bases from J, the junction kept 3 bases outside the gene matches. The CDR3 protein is CASSLGTGGRAFF. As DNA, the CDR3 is TGTGCCAGCAGCTTAGGGACAGGGGGCAGAGCTTTCTTT.

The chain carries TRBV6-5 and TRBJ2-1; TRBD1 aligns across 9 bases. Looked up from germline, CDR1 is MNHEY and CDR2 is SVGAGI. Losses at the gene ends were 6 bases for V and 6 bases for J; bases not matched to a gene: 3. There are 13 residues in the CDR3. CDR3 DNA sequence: TGTGCCAGCAGGGACAGGGGTTCCAATGAGCAGTTCTTC. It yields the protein CASRDRGSNEQFF.

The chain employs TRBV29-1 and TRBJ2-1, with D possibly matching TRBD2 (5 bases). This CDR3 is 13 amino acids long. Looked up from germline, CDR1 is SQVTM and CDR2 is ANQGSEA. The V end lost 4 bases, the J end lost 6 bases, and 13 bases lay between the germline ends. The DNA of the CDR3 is TGCAGCGTTGGAAGAGGGCAGGCCAATGAGCAGTTCTTC. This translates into CSVGRGQANEQFF.

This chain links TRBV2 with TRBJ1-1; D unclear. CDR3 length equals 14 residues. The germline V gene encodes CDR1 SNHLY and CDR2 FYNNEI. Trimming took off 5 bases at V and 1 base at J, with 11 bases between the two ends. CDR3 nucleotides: TGTGCCAGCAGTATTCGGGCTACGAACACTGAAGCTTTCTTT. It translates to CASSIRATNTEAFF.

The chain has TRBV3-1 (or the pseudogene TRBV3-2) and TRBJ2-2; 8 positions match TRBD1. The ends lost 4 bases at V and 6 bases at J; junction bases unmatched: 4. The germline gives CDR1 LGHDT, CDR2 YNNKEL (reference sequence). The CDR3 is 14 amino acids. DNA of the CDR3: TGTGCCAGCAGCCGACAGGGGTCGGCCGGGGAGCTGTTTTTT. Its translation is CASSRQGSAGELFF.

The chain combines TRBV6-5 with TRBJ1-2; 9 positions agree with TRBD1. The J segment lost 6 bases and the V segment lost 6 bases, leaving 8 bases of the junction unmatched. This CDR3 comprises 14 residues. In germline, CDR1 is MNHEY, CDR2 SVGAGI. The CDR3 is CASRLQHRGHGYTF. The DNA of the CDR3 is TGTGCCAGCAGACTTCAACACAGGGGGCATGGCTACACCTTC.

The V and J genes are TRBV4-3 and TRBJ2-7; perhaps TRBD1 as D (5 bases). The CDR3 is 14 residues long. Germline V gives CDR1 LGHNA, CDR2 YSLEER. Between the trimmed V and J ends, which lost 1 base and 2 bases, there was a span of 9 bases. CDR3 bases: TGCGCCAGCAGCCAAGTAGCAGGGCCCTACGAGCAGTACTTC. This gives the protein CASSQVAGPYEQYF.

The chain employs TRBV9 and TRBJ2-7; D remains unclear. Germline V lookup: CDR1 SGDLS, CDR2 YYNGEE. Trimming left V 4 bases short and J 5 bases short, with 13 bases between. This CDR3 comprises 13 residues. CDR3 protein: CASSPNGYHEQYF. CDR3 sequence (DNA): TGTGCCAGCAGCCCTAATGGGTATCACGAGCAGTACTTC.

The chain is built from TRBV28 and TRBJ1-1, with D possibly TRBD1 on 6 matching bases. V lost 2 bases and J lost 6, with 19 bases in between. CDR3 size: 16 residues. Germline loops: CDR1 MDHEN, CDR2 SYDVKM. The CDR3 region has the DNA TGTGCCAGCAGTTTAACTGGGGGGCGGGGGAGGCCTGAAGCTTTCTTT. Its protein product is CASSLTGGRGRPEAFF.

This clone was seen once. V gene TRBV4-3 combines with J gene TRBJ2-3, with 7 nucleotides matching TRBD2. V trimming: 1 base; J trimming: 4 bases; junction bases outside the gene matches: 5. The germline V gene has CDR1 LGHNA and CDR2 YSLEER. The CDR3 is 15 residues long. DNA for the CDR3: TGCGCCAGCAGCCAAGGGTCTAGCGGCGCAGATACGCAGTATTTT. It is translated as CASSQGSSGADTQYF.

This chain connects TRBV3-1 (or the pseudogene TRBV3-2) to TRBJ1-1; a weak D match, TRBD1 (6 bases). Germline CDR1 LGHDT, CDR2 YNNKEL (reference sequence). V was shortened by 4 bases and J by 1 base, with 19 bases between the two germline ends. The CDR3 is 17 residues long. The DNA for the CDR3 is TGTGCCAGCAGCCCCCAAGGCAGGGGAAGAGGGAACACTGAAGCTTTCTTT. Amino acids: CASSPQGRGRGNTEAFF.

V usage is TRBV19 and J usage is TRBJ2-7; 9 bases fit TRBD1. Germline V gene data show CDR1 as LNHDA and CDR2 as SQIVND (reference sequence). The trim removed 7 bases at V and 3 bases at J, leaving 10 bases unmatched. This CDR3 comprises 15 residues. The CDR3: CASNNRGPRDYEQYF. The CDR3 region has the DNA TGTGCCAGTAACAACAGGGGGCCACGGGACTACGAGCAGTACTTC.

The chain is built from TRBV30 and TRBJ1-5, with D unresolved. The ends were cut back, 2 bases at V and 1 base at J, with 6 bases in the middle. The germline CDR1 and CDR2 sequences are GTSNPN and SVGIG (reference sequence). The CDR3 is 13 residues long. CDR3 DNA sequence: TGTGCCTGGAGTAGAGGGAGCAATCAGCCCCAGCATTTT. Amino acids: CAWSRGSNQPQHF.

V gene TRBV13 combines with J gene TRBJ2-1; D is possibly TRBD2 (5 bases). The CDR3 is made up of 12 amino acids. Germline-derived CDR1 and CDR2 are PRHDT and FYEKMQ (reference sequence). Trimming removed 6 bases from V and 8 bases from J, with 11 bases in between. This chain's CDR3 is CASSQEAYEQFF. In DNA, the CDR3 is TGTGCCAGCAGTCAGGAGGCCTATGAGCAGTTCTTC.

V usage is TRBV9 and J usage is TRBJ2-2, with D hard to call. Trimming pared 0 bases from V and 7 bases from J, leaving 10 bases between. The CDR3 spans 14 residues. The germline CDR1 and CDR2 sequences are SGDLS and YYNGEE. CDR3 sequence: CASSVAVEFGELFF. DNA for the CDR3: TGTGCCAGCAGCGTAGCGGTTGAGTTCGGGGAGCTGTTTTTT. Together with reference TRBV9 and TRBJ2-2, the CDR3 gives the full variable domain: DSGVTQTPKHLITATGQRVTLRCSPRSGDLSVYWYQQSLDQGLQFLIQYYNGEERAKGNILERFSAQQFPDLHSELNLSSLELGDSALYFCASSVAVEFGELFFGEGSRLTVL.

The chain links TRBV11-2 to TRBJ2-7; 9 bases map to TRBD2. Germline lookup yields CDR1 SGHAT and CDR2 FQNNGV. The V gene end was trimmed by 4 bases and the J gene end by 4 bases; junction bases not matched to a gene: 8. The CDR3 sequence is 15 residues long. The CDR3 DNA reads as TGTGCCAGCAGCTCTACGCTGACTAGCGGTTACGAGCAGTACTTC. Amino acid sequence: CASSSTLTSGYEQYF.

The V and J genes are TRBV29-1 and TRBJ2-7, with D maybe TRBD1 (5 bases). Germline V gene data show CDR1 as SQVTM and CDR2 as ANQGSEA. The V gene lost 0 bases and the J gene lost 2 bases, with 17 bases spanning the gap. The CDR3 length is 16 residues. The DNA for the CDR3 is TGCAGCGTTGAAGATCAGATTGGGGCGGCCCCCTACGAGCAGTACTTC. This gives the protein CSVEDQIGAAPYEQYF.

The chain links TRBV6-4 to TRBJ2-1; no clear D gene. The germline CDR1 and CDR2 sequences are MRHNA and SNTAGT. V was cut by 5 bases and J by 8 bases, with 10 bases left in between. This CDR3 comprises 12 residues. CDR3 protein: CASSFKGDEQFF. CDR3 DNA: TGTGCCAGCAGTTTCAAAGGCGATGAGCAGTTCTTC.

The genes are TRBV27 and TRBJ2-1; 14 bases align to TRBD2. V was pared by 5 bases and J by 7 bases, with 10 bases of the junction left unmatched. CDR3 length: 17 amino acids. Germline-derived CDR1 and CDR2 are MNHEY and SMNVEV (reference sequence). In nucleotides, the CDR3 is TGTGCCAGCAGTATTATGCCGGGACTAGCGGGAGTAAATGAGCAGTTCTTC. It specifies CASSIMPGLAGVNEQFF.

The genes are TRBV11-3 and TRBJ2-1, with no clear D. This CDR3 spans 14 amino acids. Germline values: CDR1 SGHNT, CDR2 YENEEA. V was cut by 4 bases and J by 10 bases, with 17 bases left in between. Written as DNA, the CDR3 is TGTGCCAGCAGCTCACACGCTTCCTCTGGCGAGCAGTTCTTC. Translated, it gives CASSSHASSGEQFF.

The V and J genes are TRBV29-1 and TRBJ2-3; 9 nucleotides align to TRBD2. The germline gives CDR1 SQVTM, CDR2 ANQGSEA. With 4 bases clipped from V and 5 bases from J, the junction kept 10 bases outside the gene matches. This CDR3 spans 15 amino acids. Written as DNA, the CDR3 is TGCAGCGTTGGGGAAGCGGGGGGACCGGGAGATACGCAGTATTTT. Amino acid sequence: CSVGEAGGPGDTQYF.

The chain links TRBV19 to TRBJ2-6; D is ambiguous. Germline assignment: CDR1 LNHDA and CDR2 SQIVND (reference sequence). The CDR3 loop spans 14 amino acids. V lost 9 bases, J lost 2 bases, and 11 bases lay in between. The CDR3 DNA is TGTGCCAGCCTGGGGATCGCTGGGGCCAACGTCCTGACTTTC. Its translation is CASLGIAGANVLTF.

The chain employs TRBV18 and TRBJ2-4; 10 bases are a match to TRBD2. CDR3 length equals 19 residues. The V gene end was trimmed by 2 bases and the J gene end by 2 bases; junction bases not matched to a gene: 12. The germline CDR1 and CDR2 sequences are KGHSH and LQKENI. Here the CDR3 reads CASSPASSGGPSTKNIQYF. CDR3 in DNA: TGTGCCAGCTCACCAGCCTCTAGCGGGGGCCCGTCTACCAAAAACATTCAGTACTTC.

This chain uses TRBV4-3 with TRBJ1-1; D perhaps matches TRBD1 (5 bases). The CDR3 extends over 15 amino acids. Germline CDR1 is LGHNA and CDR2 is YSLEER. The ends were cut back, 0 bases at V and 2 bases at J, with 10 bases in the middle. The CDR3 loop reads CASSQETAVNTEAFF. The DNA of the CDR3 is TGCGCCAGCAGCCAAGAGACAGCAGTAAACACTGAAGCTTTCTTT.

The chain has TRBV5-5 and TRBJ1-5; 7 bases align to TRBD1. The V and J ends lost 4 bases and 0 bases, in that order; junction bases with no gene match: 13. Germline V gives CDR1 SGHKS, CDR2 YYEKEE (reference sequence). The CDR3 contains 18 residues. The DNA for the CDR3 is TGTGCCAGCAGCAGAGATGCAGGGGGAGGAATTAGCAATCAGCCCCAGCATTTT. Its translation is CASSRDAGGGISNQPQHF.

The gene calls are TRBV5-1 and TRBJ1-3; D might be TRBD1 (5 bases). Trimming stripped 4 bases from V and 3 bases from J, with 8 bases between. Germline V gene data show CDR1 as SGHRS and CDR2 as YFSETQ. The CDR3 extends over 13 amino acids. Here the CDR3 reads CASSPGLGNTIYF. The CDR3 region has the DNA TGCGCCAGCAGCCCGGGACTTGGAAACACCATATATTTT.

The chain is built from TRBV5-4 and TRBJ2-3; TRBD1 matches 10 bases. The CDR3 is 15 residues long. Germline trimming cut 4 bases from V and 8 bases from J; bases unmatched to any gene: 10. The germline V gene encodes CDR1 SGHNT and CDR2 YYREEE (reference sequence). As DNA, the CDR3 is TGTGCCAGCAGCCAAGACAGGGGGCGGCCGGGTACGCAGTATTTT. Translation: CASSQDRGRPGTQYF.

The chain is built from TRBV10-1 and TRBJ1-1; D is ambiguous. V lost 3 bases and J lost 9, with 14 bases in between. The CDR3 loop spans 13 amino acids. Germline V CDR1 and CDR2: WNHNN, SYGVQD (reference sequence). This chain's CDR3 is CASSDSTQAKAFF. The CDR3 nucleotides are TGCGCCAGCAGTGATTCGACGCAAGCCAAAGCTTTCTTT.